This T cell receptor beta chain was observed in a study of cytomegalovirus exposure and HLA in healthy donors. The PCR ran on 60 Vbeta and 13 Jbeta primers. Using immunoSEQ multiplex PCR, the repertoire was profiled, and TCRdb retains in-frame clones only, with some absent. This table holds roughly 100,000 clones, around 77% found once. In regard to this clone: Its target is not known.

This CDR3 spans 14 amino acids. V lost 7 bases and J lost 2; bases outside the gene matches: 5. The germline CDR1 and CDR2 sequences are LNHDA and SQIVND (reference sequence). Study-wide points: A later analysis reportedly found fewer N-insertions in an Asian-associated ancestry cluster than the approximately 700-donor mean. Association of a missense DCLRE1C variant with TCR beta V- and J-gene trimming was reported in a later analysis.

The chain has TRBV19 and TRBJ1-3; 7 bases match TRBD1. This sequence was found in a female donor in good health and CMV-seronegative. The sequenced sample was PBMCs. In DNA, the CDR3 is TGTGCCAGTACCCGACAGGGCCCTGGAAACACCATATATTTT. Translation gives CASTRQGPGNTIYF.